This TCR beta chain was sequenced during a study of shared clonotypes between healthy human individuals. Study-level background: Plates per donor: three CD4 naive, three CD4 memory, two CD8 naive, one CD8 memory. Study outcomes and limitations: Naive subsets usually exceeded memory subsets in estimated richness. Sorted-subset sequencing was shown by rarefaction to be incomplete despite large depth. A few donors held about 4.6% of naive CD4 clonotypes in common.

CDR3 length equals 15 residues. V was trimmed by 0 bases and J by 1 base, leaving 9 bases between them. Germline V CDR1 and CDR2: LGHNA, YSLEER. Concerning this clone itself: The antigen is undetermined.

Profiled with immunoSEQ multiplex PCR; TCRdb holds only in-frame clones, not every one. The data contain millions of clones, about 95% of them singletons. Naive CD8 populations comprised CD45RO-negative cells positively selected for CCR7, excluding terminally differentiated effector memory CD45RA+ cells. This TCR derives from a man between 18 and 29 years old in good health. This sequence joins TRBV4-3 and TRBJ2-5; no firm D call. The source material was naive CD8+ T cells sorted from blood. This CDR3 reads CASSQEARVQETQYF. The CDR3 DNA sequence: TGCGCCAGCAGCCAAGAAGCTCGGGTCCAAGAGACCCAGTACTTC.